This T cell receptor (beta chain) was recorded in a study of cytomegalovirus exposure and HLA in healthy donors. Study-wide findings and caveats: In a later analysis, most CMV-associated TCR beta chains appeared HLA-restricted. Owing to their indistinguishability, certain V segments, notably TRBV6-2 and TRBV6-3, were excluded.

Concerning this clone: Its antigen is currently unknown.

The CDR3 is 18 residues long. Germline V gene lookup returns CDR1 SQVTM and CDR2 ANQGSEA. After removal of 2 bases from V and 3 bases from J, the junction contained 12 bases not matched to a gene. PCR primers comprised 60 Vbeta and 13 Jbeta primers. Sequencing was performed with immunoSEQ multiplex PCR; in TCRdb, only in-frame clones are kept and a portion is missing. The table lists 75,000 to 95,000 clones, 70% to 90% of them singletons. The origin of this receptor is a woman under 30 in good health and CMV-seropositive. This chain connects TRBV29-1 to TRBJ2-1; 11 bases agree with TRBD1. Specimen: PBMCs. The CDR3 sequence is CSVEIPPGQGGFYNEQFF. The CDR3 coding sequence is TGCAGCGTTGAAATCCCTCCGGGACAGGGGGGTTTCTACAATGAGCAGTTCTTC.